One and the same sample provided the 14 T cell receptor beta chains below, sequenced in a study of blood T cell repertoires in COVID-19. Clones were read by immunoSEQ multiplex PCR, and TCRdb kept only the in-frame ones, dropping some. Of approximately 260,000 clones listed, 70% to 90% are singletons. The sample consisted of peripheral blood. The receptor source for this set is a man between 60 and 75 years old who had recovered from COVID-19.

With respect to this clone: The same CDR3 can be traced to other DNA sequences in this sample. V is TRBV5-1 and J is TRBJ2-3, with 7 bases lining up with TRBD2. This CDR3 comprises 14 residues. Per the germline V gene, CDR1 is SGHRS and CDR2 is YFSETQ. V lost 2 bases and J lost 1; bases outside the gene matches: 1. In DNA, the CDR3 is TGCGCCAGCAGCTTAACTAGCGGCACAGATACGCAGTATTTT. It specifies CASSLTSGTDTQYF. The entire variable domain, with the rest obtained from reference TRBV5-1 and TRBJ2-3, is as follows: KAGVTQTPRYLIKTRGQQVTLSCSPISGHRSVSWYQQTPGQGLQFLFEYFSETQRNKGNFPGRFSGRQFSNSRSEMNVSTLELGDSALYLCASSLTSGTDTQYFGPGTRLTVL.

As DNA, the CDR3 is TGTGCTAGTGGTTTGGGCGGCTCCTACGAGCAGTACTTC. This gives the protein CASGLGGSYEQYF. The chain couples TRBV12-5 to TRBJ2-7; D is unclear. Germline V gene data show CDR1 as LGHNT and CDR2 as FRNRAP. The CDR3 runs to 13 residues. Trimming took off 1 base at V and 0 bases at J, with 4 bases between the two ends.

V usage is TRBV5-1 and J usage is TRBJ2-5; 8 bases are a match to TRBD2. V lost 9 bases to trimming and J lost 0 bases; unmatched junction nucleotides: 7. Germline V CDR1 and CDR2: SGHRS, YFSETQ. This CDR3 has 14 amino acids. The CDR3 coding sequence is TGCGCCACCACATCGGGAGGGAACCAAGAGACCCAGTACTTC. Residues: CATTSGGNQETQYF.

The table lists this clone with a count of one. The rearrangement uses TRBV20-1 and TRBJ1-1; D gene uncertain. The CDR3 consists of 12 residues. The germline gives CDR1 DFQATT, CDR2 SNEGSKA (reference sequence). Trimming removed 3 bases from V and 5 bases from J, with 10 bases in between. DNA of the CDR3: TGCAGTGCTAGTCAGGTTAGAACTGAAGCTTTCTTT. It encodes CSASQVRTEAFF.

The chain uses TRBV4-1 and TRBJ2-1; D might be TRBD2 (7 bases). V lost 0 bases and J lost 3, with 12 bases in between. This CDR3 region has 16 residues. Germline CDR1 MGHRA, CDR2 YSYEKL. The CDR3, as DNA: TGCGCCAGCAGCCAAGATTGGGGGGGGCACTACAATGAGCAGTTCTTC. This gives the protein CASSQDWGGHYNEQFF.

V usage is TRBV11-1 and J usage is TRBJ2-2, with a weak D call TRBD1 (6 bases). The CDR3 spans 15 residues. Germline CDR1 and CDR2: SGHAT and FQDESV (reference sequence). Trimming took off 5 bases at V and 2 bases at J, with 12 bases between the two ends. The CDR3 nucleotides are TGTGCCAGCAGCGTGACAGGTTCTAACACCGGGGAGCTGTTTTTT. Protein product: CASSVTGSNTGELFF.

V gene TRBV11-2 combines with J gene TRBJ2-7; D is unresolved. Germline V gene data show CDR1 as SGHAT and CDR2 as FQNNGV. The CDR3 runs 13 residues. V lost 1 base and J lost 1, with 5 bases in between. The CDR3 coding sequence is TGTGCCAGCAGCTTAGCTTTGTCCTACGAGCAGTACTTC. This sequence encodes CASSLALSYEQYF.

The chain has TRBV6-5 and TRBJ2-7; D might be TRBD2 (5 bases). The CDR3 is made up of 14 amino acids. Trimming shortened V by 7 bases and J by 0 bases, and 13 bases separated the two germline ends. Germline CDR1 reads MNHEY; CDR2 reads SVGAGI. The CDR3 bases are TGTGCCAGCAAGTTACCGGGAATCTCCTACGAGCAGTACTTC. Encoded protein: CASKLPGISYEQYF.

This clone was picked up a small number of times. In DNA, the CDR3 is TGTGCCGTCCCCGGACCGGGACAGGGGGCTCCCAATGAGCAGTTCTTC. This gives the protein CAVPGPGQGAPNEQFF. The chain has TRBV7-9 and TRBJ2-1, with 12 bases identical to TRBD1. CDR3 length: 16 residues. Germline V gene lookup returns CDR1 SEHNR and CDR2 FQNEAQ (reference sequence). The ends lost 11 bases at V and 6 bases at J; junction bases unmatched: 14.

The V and J genes are TRBV11-3 and TRBJ2-2; 12 bases line up with TRBD1. The J segment lost 6 bases and the V segment lost 5 bases, leaving 4 bases of the junction unmatched. Per the germline V gene, CDR1 is SGHNT and CDR2 is YENEEA. This CDR3 spans 15 amino acids. CDR3 DNA: TGTGCCAGCAGCGCCGGGACAGGGGGCCCCGGGGAGCTGTTTTTT. Translation gives CASSAGTGGPGELFF. The full variable domain, with the rest looked up from reference TRBV11-3 and TRBJ2-2, is EAGVVQSPRYKIIEKKQPVAFWCNPISGHNTLYWYLQNLGQGPELLIRYENEEAVDDSQLPKDRFSAERLKGVDSTLKIQPAELGDSAVYLCASSAGTGGPGELFFGEGSRLTVL.

The chain has TRBV29-1 and TRBJ2-5; D remains ambiguous. V lost 6 bases, J lost 1 base, and 6 bases lay in between. The CDR3 totals 11 residues. Germline CDR1 is SQVTM and CDR2 is ANQGSEA. The chain's CDR3 is CSVRIQETQYF. The DNA for the CDR3 is TGCAGCGTCCGTATCCAAGAGACCCAGTACTTC.

As regards this clone: Additional DNA sequences in this sample encode the identical CDR3. The chain carries TRBV28 and TRBJ1-6, with TRBD1 matching 8 bases. After removal of 5 bases from V and 7 bases from J, the junction contained 7 bases not matched to a gene. Germline V gives CDR1 MDHEN, CDR2 SYDVKM. This CDR3 has 15 residues. DNA for the CDR3: TGTGCCAGCAGTCCTAGGGACAGGCCAAATTCACCCCTCCACTTT. As protein: CASSPRDRPNSPLHF.

The V and J genes are TRBV19 and TRBJ2-1; TRBD1 agrees at 8 bases. The CDR3 runs 16 residues. Trimming at V came to 6 bases and at J to 7 bases, leaving 14 bases not matched to a gene. CDR1 and CDR2 from the germline V gene are LNHDA and SQIVND (reference sequence). The CDR3 reads CASSSGGGLPRNEQFF. The CDR3, as DNA: TGTGCCAGTAGCTCAGGGGGCGGGCTACCCCGAAATGAGCAGTTCTTC.

This chain connects TRBV7-3 to TRBJ1-1, with 9 bases matching TRBD1. There are 14 residues in the CDR3. Per the germline V gene, CDR1 is SGHTA and CDR2 is FQGTGA. J was trimmed by 8 bases and V by 1 base; bases with no gene match: 5. The CDR3 nucleotides read TGTGCCAGCAGCTTAAAAGCCGGGACAGGGGAAGCTTTCTTT. Amino acid sequence: CASSLKAGTGEAFF.